Included here is one T cell receptor (beta chain) sequence, with context. The antigen remains unidentified. The sample comes from a study of T cell responses to AZD1222 COVID-19 vaccine. This CDR3 contains 13 residues. Trimming pared 5 bases from V and 0 bases from J, leaving 6 bases between. Study conclusions and caveats: Close to half of spike-specific TCRs reportedly recognize unmutated variant regions. The CD4 TCRs associated with vaccination extended across spike and predominated at 160-218 and 743-854. Following two doses of AZD1222, Spike-specific TCR breadth and depth rose. It should be noted that donors were predominantly white British and more often female, and clonal diversity was possibly underestimated.

Sequenced by immunoSEQ multiplex PCR; TCRdb stores in-frame clones only, minus some. The sample comprises approximately 130,000 clones, 85% to 90% of which are singletons, and over 8.5% rests with the top ten. V and J are TRBV12-3 or TRBV12-4 and TRBJ2-3; no firm D call. Specimen: peripheral blood, collected on day 0 of MenACWY control vaccination. The source of this sequence is an adult in good health. CDR3 sequence (DNA): TGTGCCAGCAGTAGACTTAGCACAGATACGCAGTATTTT. This encodes CASSRLSTDTQYF.